This T cell receptor (beta chain) comes out of a study of T cell changes during pregnancy in multiple sclerosis. Measured with immunoSEQ multiplex PCR; TCRdb has only the in-frame clones, and not every one. The data show about 70,000 clones, roughly 92% seen once. CDR1 is MNHEY, CDR2 SMNVEV, per germline (reference sequence). CDR3 length equals 13 residues. Trimming cost V 3 bases and J 5 bases, with 7 bases left between them. This chain joins TRBV27 and TRBJ1-4; D not resolved. The TCR comes from a female donor in good health, enrolled as a control in a pregnancy study. Sequenced here: CD8+ T cells from peripheral blood mononuclear cells, sampled in the third trimester of pregnancy. CDR3 residues: CASSFGSNEKLFF. Written as DNA, the CDR3 is TGTGCCAGCAGTTTTGGCTCCAATGAAAAACTGTTTTTT.